The 15 T cell receptor beta chains listed next were all sequenced from one sample in a study of shared clonotypes between healthy human individuals. Naive CD8 isolation took CD45RO-negative cells positively selected for CCR7 and excluded terminally differentiated effector memory CD45RA+ cells. The protocol was immunoSEQ multiplex PCR, while the TCRdb copy is restricted to in-frame clones and leaves out a portion. The sample lists under 2,000,000 clones; less than 95% were seen once. Sequencing was performed on naive CD8+ T cells sorted from blood. The receptors originated from a man between 18 and 29 years old in good health.

This sequence joins TRBV5-4 and TRBJ1-1; the D gene is possibly TRBD1 (5 bases). This CDR3 is built from 13 residues. CDR1 and CDR2 from the germline V gene are SGHNT and YYREEE (reference sequence). V shed 4 bases and J shed 7 bases, with 14 bases lying between them. The CDR3 loop reads CASSEDRFLEAFF. In DNA, the CDR3 is TGTGCCAGCAGCGAAGACAGATTCCTTGAAGCTTTCTTT.

This sequence joins TRBV21-1 and TRBJ2-7; TRBD2 was called by the table and not checked on the DNA. TRBV21-1 represents a pseudogene. The CDR3 loop spans 13 amino acids. This chain's CDR3 is CASNCGGYNEQYF. The CDR3 region has the DNA TGTGCCAGCAATTGCGGGGGCTACAACGAGCAGTACTTC.

The chain is built from TRBV11-2 and TRBJ2-1; D may correspond to TRBD1 or TRBD2 (6 bases each). This CDR3 is built from 15 residues. Between the trimmed V and J ends, which lost 6 bases and 9 bases, there was a span of 21 bases. Germline V CDR1 and CDR2: SGHAT, FQNNGV. The CDR3 DNA reads as TGTGCCAGCAGGCCTTGGGGGGCAACCCCTGGTGAGCAGTTCTTC. Its protein is CASRPWGATPGEQFF.

In its sample, this clone was seen once. The genes are TRBV9 and TRBJ2-2; TRBD1 is a possible D gene (6 bases). Germline V lookup: CDR1 SGDLS, CDR2 YYNGEE. This CDR3 is built from 12 residues. V was pared by 6 bases and J by 7 bases, with 10 bases between. The CDR3 loop reads CASNLGGGELFF. The CDR3 DNA follows: TGTGCCAGCAACCTAGGGGGCGGGGAGCTGTTTTTT.

This chain connects TRBV5-1 to TRBJ2-1; 8 bases fit TRBD2. The junction had 6 bases not matched to a gene; V was cut back by 2 bases and J by 5 bases. The CDR3 sequence is 15 residues long. Per the germline V gene, CDR1 is SGHRS and CDR2 is YFSETQ. The CDR3 DNA is TGCGCCAGCAGCTTCTCGGGACTAGACCACAATGAGCAGTTCTTC. This gives the protein CASSFSGLDHNEQFF.

The chain couples TRBV6-5 to TRBJ2-7; 10 positions match TRBD1. Germline CDR1 reads MNHEY; CDR2 reads SVGAGI. The V and J ends lost 4 bases and 3 bases, in that order; junction bases with no gene match: 3. The CDR3 is 14 amino acids. The DNA for the CDR3 is TGTGCCAGCAGTTTCGGGACAGGGGTCTACGAGCAGTACTTC. Protein: CASSFGTGVYEQYF.

The chain joins TRBV5-1 to TRBJ1-5; D may be TRBD1 (6 bases). V lost 4 bases to trimming and J lost 3 bases, with 14 bases between them. The CDR3 runs 15 residues. Germline CDR1 and CDR2: SGHRS and YFSETQ. The CDR3 reads CASSPNQGSNQPQHF. The CDR3, as DNA: TGCGCCAGCAGCCCGAATCAGGGGTCCAATCAGCCCCAGCATTTT.

The rearrangement links TRBV27 to TRBJ2-3; D is ambiguous. CDR3 size: 12 residues. Germline V gene data show CDR1 as MNHEY and CDR2 as SMNVEV (reference sequence). Trimming left V 5 bases short and J 6 bases short, with 9 bases between. The DNA for the CDR3 is TGTGCCAGCAGTAGACTTGGGGATACGCAGTATTTT. Residues: CASSRLGDTQYF.

V and J are TRBV29-1 and TRBJ2-3; 7 nucleotides align to TRBD2. Germline V gene sequence: CDR1 SQVTM, CDR2 ANQGSEA. The J segment lost 3 bases and the V segment lost 3 bases, leaving 6 bases of the junction unmatched. This CDR3 region has 14 residues. The CDR3 DNA reads TGCAGCGTTGACGGCGGGAGTTTAACAGATACGCAGTATTTT. Residues: CSVDGGSLTDTQYF.

This clone was recorded once. The chain employs TRBV28 and TRBJ1-4; D may be TRBD1 (5 bases). Trimming cost V 5 bases and J 9 bases, with 22 bases left between them. Germline loops: CDR1 MDHEN, CDR2 SYDVKM. This CDR3 is built from 16 residues. CDR3 residues: CASSGTVVLQEQKLFF. The CDR3 DNA follows: TGTGCCAGCAGTGGCACGGTCGTGTTACAGGAGCAAAAACTGTTTTTT.

The J gene is TRBJ1-1, the V gene TRBV29-1, with D perhaps TRBD1 (5 bases). The CDR3 runs to 14 residues. Germline values: CDR1 SQVTM, CDR2 ANQGSEA. V lost 7 bases and J 1 base, leaving 16 bases between the germline ends. The CDR3 DNA is TGCAGCGCTTTGACCGGGACTACGAACACTGAAGCTTTCTTT. This sequence encodes CSALTGTTNTEAFF.

V gene TRBV9 combines with J gene TRBJ2-5; D call uncertain. The length of the CDR3 is 14 residues. Per germline, CDR1 SGDLS and CDR2 YYNGEE. Trimming cost V 3 bases and J 4 bases, with 13 bases left between them. CDR3: CASSAPYGRETQYF. The CDR3, as DNA: TGTGCCAGCAGCGCGCCATATGGAAGAGAGACCCAGTACTTC. Variable domain in full (rest from reference TRBV9 and TRBJ2-5): DSGVTQTPKHLITATGQRVTLRCSPRSGDLSVYWYQQSLDQGLQFLIQYYNGEERAKGNILERFSAQQFPDLHSELNLSSLELGDSALYFCASSAPYGRETQYFGPGTRLLVL.

This rearrangement joins TRBV13 to TRBJ2-2; TRBD2 matches 13 bases. This CDR3 has 18 amino acids. The junction had 11 bases not matched to a gene; V was cut back by 10 bases and J by 0 bases. Germline assignment: CDR1 PRHDT and CDR2 FYEKMQ (reference sequence). The DNA of the CDR3 is TGTGCCACCCGGACTAGCGGGGGCCAGTTCGCGAACACCGGGGAGCTGTTTTTT. Translation: CATRTSGGQFANTGELFF.

The genes are TRBV4-3 and TRBJ2-3, with 8 nucleotides matching TRBD2. There are 16 residues in the CDR3. Germline CDR1 reads LGHNA; CDR2 reads YSLEER. Losses at the gene ends were 0 bases for V and 4 bases for J; bases not matched to a gene: 6. The CDR3 here is CASSQETAGVADTQYF. In DNA, the CDR3 is TGCGCCAGCAGCCAAGAAACAGCGGGAGTCGCAGATACGCAGTATTTT.

Comments on this clone: This sample includes further DNA sequences coding for the same CDR3. The chain has TRBV4-1 and TRBJ2-7; 9 bases map to TRBD1. This CDR3 has 14 residues. The junction had 5 bases not matched to a gene; V was cut back by 4 bases and J by 4 bases. Germline values: CDR1 MGHRA, CDR2 YSYEKL. CDR3 amino acids: CASSPGQGVYEQYF. The CDR3 region has the DNA TGCGCCAGCAGCCCGGGACAGGGAGTTTACGAGCAGTACTTC.